This entry features one TCR beta chain sequence. The data were taken from a study of graft-versus-host responses after intestinal transplantation. CDR3 length: 16 amino acids. Per the germline V gene, CDR1 is SGDLS and CDR2 is YYNGEE. V gave up 2 bases and J gave up 6 bases, with 17 bases separating them. The protocol was immunoSEQ multiplex PCR, while the TCRdb copy is restricted to in-frame clones and leaves out a portion. This table has approximately 37,000 clones, just under 90% appearing once. The clonotype comes from a human patient who received an intestinal transplant, so some T cells may come from the graft donor. V gene TRBV9 combines with J gene TRBJ2-2, with D hard to call. The sample in question was PBMCs, obtained 267 days after transplant. CDR3 sequence: CASSVGFSYVAGELFF. In nucleotides, the CDR3 is TGTGCCAGCAGCGTGGGATTTTCATACGTCGCCGGGGAGCTGTTTTTT. Drawing the rest from reference TRBV9 and TRBJ2-2, the complete variable domain is DSGVTQTPKHLITATGQRVTLRCSPRSGDLSVYWYQQSLDQGLQFLIQYYNGEERAKGNILERFSAQQFPDLHSELNLSSLELGDSALYFCASSVGFSYVAGELFFGEGSRLTVL.